This entry is about one T cell receptor (beta chain). Its antigen remains unknown. Once RNA had been extracted, it was reverse transcribed into cDNA to act as the sequencing template. This table comes from immunoSEQ multiplex PCR, and its TCRdb copy is limited to in-frame clones, with some not included. The table has 200,000 to 250,000 clones, under 70% seen once. This specimen comes from a study of CD8+ T cells in alopecia areata. On the study more broadly: Among treated patients, oral tofacitinib was administered at 5 to 10 mg twice daily. Study-level findings and limits: Normal skin's resident alphabeta T cells are sequenced alongside lesional scalp T cells.

Treatment meaning: oral pan-JAK inhibitor, 5-10 mg twice daily. The CDR3 runs 13 residues. J gave up 6 bases and V 6 bases, and 4 bases lay outside the gene matches. The V gene's germline CDR1 is LNHNV and CDR2 YYDKDF (reference sequence). The source is a human donor with alopecia areata. V and J are TRBV15 and TRBJ2-5; 10 nucleotides align to TRBD1. This sample comprised CD4+ T cells sorted from blood, obtained at week 4, from a patient treated with tofacitinib. Here the CDR3 DNA reads TGTGCCACCAGTGACAGGGGGCTGAAGACCCAGTACTTC. Amino acids: CATSDRGLKTQYF.